This is a list of T cell receptor beta chains from one sample in a study of blood T cell repertoires in COVID-19. The repertoire was sequenced with immunoSEQ multiplex PCR; TCRdb's copy has only in-frame clones and lacks some. Among 250,000 to 300,000 clones, under 90% were seen once, and the ten largest hold approximately 2%. Source material: PBMCs or T cells enriched from blood (not recorded which). The receptor set was obtained from a woman aged 55 to 70 who had recovered from COVID-19. Both conserved end residues are part of each CDR3. A D gene is named only where the DNA matches it firmly. Size values are once, few and many counts, or a class for expanded clones, and some rows have none.

clone size | D gene | J gene | V gene | CDR3 protein | CDR3 DNA
once | TRBD1 | TRBJ1-2 | TRBV3-1/TRBV3-2 | CASSQATGVYNYGYTF | TGTGCCAGCAGCCAAGCGACAGGGGTCTACAACTATGGCTACACCTTC
- | TRBD2 | TRBJ2-1 | TRBV9 | CASSATSRNEQFF | TGTGCCAGCAGCGCGACTAGCCGGAATGAGCAGTTCTTC
- | TRBD1 | TRBJ2-5 | TRBV5-1 | CASRPGTGKETQYF | TGCGCCAGCAGGCCCGGGACAGGGAAAGAGACCCAGTACTTC
- | - | TRBJ1-3 | TRBV6-6 | CASSRGSQGNTIYF | TGTGCCAGCAGTAGGGGGAGTCAAGGAAACACCATATATTTT
- | TRBD2 | TRBJ2-7 | TRBV5-1 | CASSSRTSGRASEQYF | TGCGCCAGCAGCTCTCGGACTAGCGGGAGGGCCAGCGAGCAGTACTTC
- | - | TRBJ2-5 | TRBV7-3 | CASSRSGVETQYF | TGTGCCAGCAGCAGGTCAGGGGTTGAGACCCAGTACTTC
- | - | TRBJ1-2 | TRBV6-5 | CASSINRSNYGYTF | TGTGCCAGCAGTATTAACAGGTCCAACTATGGCTACACCTTC
- | TRBD2 | TRBJ2-3 | TRBV5-4 | CASSLTSGGTDTQYF | TGTGCCAGCAGCTTGACTAGCGGGGGCACAGATACGCAGTATTTT
- | - | TRBJ2-7 | TRBV11-3 | CASTSGPNEQYF | TGTGCCAGCACCTCGGGTCCCAACGAGCAGTACTTC
- | - | TRBJ2-1 | TRBV28 | CASSLYKPSSYNEQFF | TGTGCCAGCAGTTTATATAAGCCGAGCTCCTACAATGAGCAGTTCTTC
- | - | TRBJ1-1 | TRBV27 | CASRKPPDSMTAFF | TGTGCCAGCAGAAAACCTCCGGACAGTATGACCGCTTTCTTT
- | TRBD2 | TRBJ2-2 | TRBV5-1 | CASSLGGGDLTGELFF | TGCGCCAGCAGCTTGGGCGGGGGAGACCTCACCGGGGAGCTGTTTTTT
once | - | TRBJ1-4 | TRBV25-1 | CASSVTARTGEKLFF | TGTGCCAGCAGTGTGACAGCGCGTACCGGTGAAAAACTGTTTTTT
- | - | TRBJ1-5 | TRBV3-1/TRBV3-2 | CASSQDPGINQPQHF | TGTGCCAGCAGCCAAGATCCGGGTATCAATCAGCCCCAGCATTTT
- | - | TRBJ2-5 | TRBV6-5 | CASSYSQVVETQYF | TGTGCCAGCAGTTACAGTCAGGTGGTGGAGACCCAGTACTTC
- | - | TRBJ1-5 | TRBV7-8 | CASSPPNQPQHF | TGTGCCAGCAGCCCTCCGAATCAGCCCCAGCATTTT
- | TRBD1 | TRBJ1-5 | TRBV3-1/TRBV3-2 | CASSPGQGNQPQHF | TGTGCCAGCAGCCCGGGACAGGGCAATCAGCCCCAGCATTTT
once | - | TRBJ1-5 | TRBV10-3 | CAISATIGGNQPQHF | TGTGCCATCAGTGCTACGATCGGGGGCAATCAGCCCCAGCATTTT
- | - | TRBJ1-4 | TRBV28 | CASCYRMNEKLFF | TGTGCCAGCTGTTACAGGATGAATGAAAAACTGTTTTTT
few | - | TRBJ1-1 | TRBV7-9 | CASSPPARGVNTEAFF | TGTGCCAGCAGCCCCCCCGCCCGAGGAGTGAACACTGAAGCTTTCTTT
- | TRBD2 | TRBJ2-3 | TRBV6-5 | CASSWGRTSGSDTQYF | TGTGCCAGCAGTTGGGGCCGGACTAGCGGGAGTGATACGCAGTATTTT
- | - | TRBJ2-7 | TRBV28 | CASSLGRDFSYEQYF | TGTGCCAGCAGTTTAGGCCGGGACTTCTCCTACGAGCAGTACTTC
- | - | TRBJ1-5 | TRBV7-6 | CASTAGGTGQPQHF | TGTGCCAGCACCGCTGGGGGGACGGGACAGCCCCAGCATTTT
- | - | TRBJ1-6 | TRBV6-2/TRBV6-3 | CASSYPRNSPLHF | TGTGCCAGCAGTTACCCCAGAAATTCACCCCTCCACTTT
- | TRBD2 | TRBJ2-1 | TRBV6-1 | CASSEGPAGVNEQFF | TGTGCCAGCAGTGAAGGGCCAGCGGGAGTCAATGAGCAGTTCTTC
few | - | TRBJ2-5 | TRBV25-1 | CASKSSWTGRVQETQYF | TGTGCCAGCAAATCCAGCTGGACGGGAAGAGTGCAAGAGACCCAGTACTTC